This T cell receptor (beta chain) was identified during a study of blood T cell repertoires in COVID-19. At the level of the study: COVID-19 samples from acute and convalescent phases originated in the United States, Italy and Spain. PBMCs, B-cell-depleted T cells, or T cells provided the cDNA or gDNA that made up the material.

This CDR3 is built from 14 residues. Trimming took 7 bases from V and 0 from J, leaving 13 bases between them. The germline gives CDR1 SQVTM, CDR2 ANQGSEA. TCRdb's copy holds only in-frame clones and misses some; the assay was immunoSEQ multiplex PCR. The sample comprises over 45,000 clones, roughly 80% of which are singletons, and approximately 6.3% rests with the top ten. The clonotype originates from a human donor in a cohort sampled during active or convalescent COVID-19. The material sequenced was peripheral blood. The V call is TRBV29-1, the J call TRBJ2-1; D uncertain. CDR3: CSAPHRSSYNEQFF. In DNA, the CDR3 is TGCAGCGCACCACACCGGAGCTCCTACAATGAGCAGTTCTTC.